The 7 T cell receptor beta chains below all came from one sample that was sequenced in a study of type 1 regulatory T cells. The antigens for these receptors are not known. One entry per CDR3 protein, called by TCRdb with MiXCR from the reads. The sample holds fewer than 75,000 distinct CDR3 sequences, roughly 50% seen once. Sequenced material: cultured non-Tr1 T cells, either the whole culture or a sorted T cell fraction (not recorded which). The receptors originated from a human donor in good health.

The chain carries TRBV3-1 and TRBJ2-5; 7 bases map to TRBD2. The ends lost 0 bases at V and 1 base at J; junction bases unmatched: 5. The germline gives CDR1 LGHDT, CDR2 YNNKEL (reference sequence). This CDR3 contains 16 residues. CDR3 sequence reads: CASSQEKRGIQETQYF. Here the CDR3 DNA reads TGTGCCAGCAGCCAAGAGAAGCGGGGAATCCAAGAGACCCAGTACTTC.

The chain employs TRBV6-1 and TRBJ1-2, with 8 bases fitting TRBD1. CDR3 size: 13 residues. CDR1 and CDR2 from the germline V gene are MNHNS and SASEGT. Unmatched junction bases numbered 5, after V lost 7 bases and J lost 4 bases. The CDR3 coding sequence is TGTGCCAGCATAAGGGACAGGCTCTATGGCTACACCTTC. It encodes CASIRDRLYGYTF.

This clonotype was observed a handful of times. The V call is TRBV5-1, the J call TRBJ2-3; TRBD1 is a possible D gene (6 bases). CDR3 length equals 15 residues. Germline V CDR1 and CDR2: SGHRS, YFSETQ. V gave up 4 bases and J gave up 1 base, with 13 bases separating them. CDR3 DNA: TGCGCCAGCAGCGACGGCAGGGGAGGCACAGATACGCAGTATTTT. Translated, it gives CASSDGRGGTDTQYF.

This clonotype was seen only a few times. V gene TRBV19 combines with J gene TRBJ2-3; no reliable D call. The CDR3 is 14 amino acids. Looked up from germline, CDR1 is LNHDA and CDR2 is SQIVND (reference sequence). The V end was cut by 2 bases, the J end by 3 bases, with 9 bases between. The CDR3 is CASSILSRTDTQYF. The CDR3, as DNA: TGTGCCAGTAGTATATTATCAAGGACAGATACGCAGTATTTT.

This clonotype was detected only a few times. The V call is TRBV2, the J call TRBJ1-2; 9 bases align to TRBD1. The trim removed 5 bases at V and 8 bases at J, leaving 6 bases unmatched. Germline V gene sequence: CDR1 SNHLY, CDR2 FYNNEI. The CDR3 runs to 13 residues. The CDR3 reads CASSRTGVGGYTF. CDR3 in DNA: TGTGCCAGCAGTAGGACAGGGGTCGGCGGCTACACCTTC.

This clonotype was found once. The chain couples TRBV7-2 to TRBJ2-7, with 8 bases identical to TRBD2. Germline values: CDR1 SGHTA, CDR2 FQGNSA. V trimming: 6 bases; J trimming: 3 bases; junction bases outside the gene matches: 7. The CDR3 sequence is 14 residues long. The CDR3 nucleotides are TGTGCCAGCAGTTTTAGCGGGGATTTCTACGAGCAGTACTTC. It codes for CASSFSGDFYEQYF.

Only a few counts were recorded for this clonotype. The chain carries TRBV3-1 and TRBJ1-6, with 8 bases aligning to TRBD1. Germline V gene lookup returns CDR1 LGHDT and CDR2 YNNKEL (reference sequence). The CDR3 sequence is 14 residues long. V was pared by 1 base and J by 13 bases, with 6 bases of the junction left unmatched. The CDR3 sequence is CASSQAQTGVPLHF. CDR3 coding DNA: TGTGCCAGCAGCCAAGCTCAGACAGGGGTTCCCCTCCACTTT.